Listed below are T cell receptor beta chains from one sample, sequenced in a study of human T cells and chemical hapten exposure. TCRdb re-called the RACE reads through MiXCR, storing one row per CDR3 protein. Of about 100,000 distinct CDR3 sequences in the sample, approximately 10% are singletons; the top ten hold roughly 3%. The sample in question was whole blood, obtained in connection with sensitization to the hapten diphenylcyclopropenone (DPC). Receptor source: a woman between 40 and 50 years old with alopecia areata. Some clones in this sample may be carry-over from other donors' samples. Each CDR3 is given without its conserved first and last residue. D genes are given only for firm matches.

j_gene: TRBJ2-1
d_gene: TRBD2
v_gene: TRBV7-2
CDR3aa: ASSLGGRLAGNYEQF

j_gene: TRBJ1-1
d_gene: TRBD1
v_gene: TRBV25-1
CDR3aa: ACRTATGGSYTEAF

j_gene: TRBJ1-5
d_gene: NA
v_gene: TRBV28
CDR3aa: ASPPVGRDILQPQH

j_gene: TRBJ1-3
d_gene: TRBD1
v_gene: TRBV12-3/TRBV12-4
CDR3aa: ASSRDSQFSGNTIY

j_gene: TRBJ1-5
d_gene: TRBD1
v_gene: TRBV19
CDR3aa: ASSGTGGPQPQH

j_gene: TRBJ1-1
d_gene: TRBD1
v_gene: TRBV7-9
CDR3aa: ASSSEDRGNTEAF

j_gene: TRBJ2-7
d_gene: NA
v_gene: TRBV6-2/TRBV6-3
CDR3aa: ASSRLQGYEQY

j_gene: TRBJ1-5
d_gene: TRBD1
v_gene: TRBV6-2/TRBV6-3
CDR3aa: ASLRDRRLYSNQPQH

j_gene: TRBJ2-1
d_gene: TRBD1
v_gene: TRBV29-1
CDR3aa: SVVGQGVHNEQF

j_gene: TRBJ2-3
d_gene: TRBD2
v_gene: TRBV7-9
CDR3aa: ASSNSGADTQY

j_gene: TRBJ2-1
d_gene: NA
v_gene: TRBV29-1
CDR3aa: SVEIGAKYNEQF

j_gene: TRBJ2-7
d_gene: TRBD2
v_gene: TRBV7-2
CDR3aa: ASSLESGEGYEQY

j_gene: TRBJ2-1
d_gene: NA
v_gene: TRBV6-4
CDR3aa: ASSLLGGTESNEQF

j_gene: TRBJ2-4
d_gene: NA
v_gene: TRBV30
CDR3aa: AWSVGGGNIQY

j_gene: TRBJ2-5
d_gene: TRBD1
v_gene: TRBV7-3
CDR3aa: ASSRGGGLQETQY

j_gene: TRBJ1-3
d_gene: NA
v_gene: TRBV14
CDR3aa: ASSPNQGTGNTIY

j_gene: TRBJ2-7
d_gene: NA
v_gene: TRBV7-8
CDR3aa: ASSDSTGVHEQY

j_gene: TRBJ2-3
d_gene: TRBD2
v_gene: TRBV18
CDR3aa: ASSTGTSGSTDTQY

j_gene: TRBJ2-7
d_gene: NA
v_gene: TRBV5-1
CDR3aa: ASSLRDTDYEQY

j_gene: TRBJ2-1
d_gene: NA
v_gene: TRBV7-2
CDR3aa: ASSRYFSYNEQF

j_gene: TRBJ1-1
d_gene: NA
v_gene: TRBV18
CDR3aa: ASSPFGGRSTEAF

j_gene: TRBJ1-1
d_gene: NA
v_gene: TRBV20-1
CDR3aa: SAESSERGTEAF

j_gene: TRBJ2-5
d_gene: NA
v_gene: TRBV11-1
CDR3aa: ASSPDLRETQY

j_gene: TRBJ2-2
d_gene: TRBD2
v_gene: TRBV9
CDR3aa: ASSRTGGPNTGELF

j_gene: TRBJ1-3
d_gene: NA
v_gene: TRBV20-1
CDR3aa: SAPQGVGNTIY

j_gene: TRBJ2-6
d_gene: NA
v_gene: TRBV11-1
CDR3aa: ASSFLSSGSLNVLT

j_gene: TRBJ2-5
d_gene: TRBD2
v_gene: TRBV27
CDR3aa: ASSSLAENQETQY

j_gene: TRBJ1-1
d_gene: NA
v_gene: TRBV3-1
CDR3aa: ASSPPRAQGTEAF